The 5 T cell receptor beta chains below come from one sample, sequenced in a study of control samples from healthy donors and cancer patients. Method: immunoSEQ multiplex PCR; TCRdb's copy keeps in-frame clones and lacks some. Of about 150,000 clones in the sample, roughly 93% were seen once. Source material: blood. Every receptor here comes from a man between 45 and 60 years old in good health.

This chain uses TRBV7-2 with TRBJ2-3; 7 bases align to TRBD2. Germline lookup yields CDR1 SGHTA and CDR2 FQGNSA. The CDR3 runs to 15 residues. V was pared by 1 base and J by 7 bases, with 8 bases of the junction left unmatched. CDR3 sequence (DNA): TGTGCCAGCAGCTTAGGTGGACTAGGTGCAAATACGCAGTATTTT. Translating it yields CASSLGGLGANTQYF.

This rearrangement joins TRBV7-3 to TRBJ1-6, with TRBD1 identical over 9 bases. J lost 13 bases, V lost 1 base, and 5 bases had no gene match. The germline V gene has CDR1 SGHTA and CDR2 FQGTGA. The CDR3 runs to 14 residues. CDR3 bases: TGTGCCAGCAGCTTAAAGGACAGGGGAGCGCCCCTCCACTTT. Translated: CASSLKDRGAPLHF.

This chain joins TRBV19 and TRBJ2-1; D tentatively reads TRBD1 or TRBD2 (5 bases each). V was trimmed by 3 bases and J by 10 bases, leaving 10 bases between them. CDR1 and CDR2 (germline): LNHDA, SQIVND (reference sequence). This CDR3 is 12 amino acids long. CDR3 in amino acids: CASSMRAGEQFF. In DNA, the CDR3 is TGTGCCAGTAGTATGAGGGCAGGGGAGCAGTTCTTC.

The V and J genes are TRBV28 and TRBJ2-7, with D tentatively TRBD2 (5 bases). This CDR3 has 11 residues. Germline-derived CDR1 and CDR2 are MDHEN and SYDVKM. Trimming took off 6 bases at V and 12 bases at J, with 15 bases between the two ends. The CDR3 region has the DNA TGTGCCAGCAGCCTAGAGGGTCGGGCGTACTTC. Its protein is CASSLEGRAYF. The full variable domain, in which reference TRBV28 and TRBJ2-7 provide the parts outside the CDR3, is DVKVTQSSRYLVKRTGEKVFLECVQDMDHENMFWYRQDPGLGLRLIYFSYDVKMKEKGDIPEGYSVSREKKERFSLILESASTNQTSMYLCASSLEGRAYFGPGTRLTVT.

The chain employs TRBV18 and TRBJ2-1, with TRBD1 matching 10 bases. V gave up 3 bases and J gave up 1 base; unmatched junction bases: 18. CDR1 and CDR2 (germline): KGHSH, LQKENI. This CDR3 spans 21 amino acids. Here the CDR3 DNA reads TGTGCCAGCTCACCTTCCCCGGGACAGGGGCAGTACGGGGTTTCCTACAATGAGCAGTTCTTC. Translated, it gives CASSPSPGQGQYGVSYNEQFF.